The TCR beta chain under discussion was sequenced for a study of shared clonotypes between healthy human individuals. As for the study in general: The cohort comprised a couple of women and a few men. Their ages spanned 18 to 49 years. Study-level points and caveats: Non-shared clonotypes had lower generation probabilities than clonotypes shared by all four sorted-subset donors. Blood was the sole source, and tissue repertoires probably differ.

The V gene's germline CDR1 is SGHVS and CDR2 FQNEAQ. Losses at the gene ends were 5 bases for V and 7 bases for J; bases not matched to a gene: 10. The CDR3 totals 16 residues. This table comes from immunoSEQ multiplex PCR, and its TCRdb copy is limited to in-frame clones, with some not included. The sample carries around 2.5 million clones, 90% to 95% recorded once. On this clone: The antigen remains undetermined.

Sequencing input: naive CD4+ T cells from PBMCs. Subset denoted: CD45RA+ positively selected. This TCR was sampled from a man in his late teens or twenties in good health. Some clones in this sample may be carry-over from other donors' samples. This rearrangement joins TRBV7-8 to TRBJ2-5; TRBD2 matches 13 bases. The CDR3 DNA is TGTGCCAGCAGCCCCAGAAGGACTAGCGGGGGACGGACCCAGTACTTC. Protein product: CASSPRRTSGGRTQYF. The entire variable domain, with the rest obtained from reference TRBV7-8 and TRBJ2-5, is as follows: GAGVSQSPRYKVAKRGQDVALRCDPISGHVSLFWYQQALGQGPEFLTYFQNEAQLDKSGLPSDRFFAERPEGSVSTLKIQRTQQEDSAVYLCASSPRRTSGGRTQYFGPGTRLLVL.